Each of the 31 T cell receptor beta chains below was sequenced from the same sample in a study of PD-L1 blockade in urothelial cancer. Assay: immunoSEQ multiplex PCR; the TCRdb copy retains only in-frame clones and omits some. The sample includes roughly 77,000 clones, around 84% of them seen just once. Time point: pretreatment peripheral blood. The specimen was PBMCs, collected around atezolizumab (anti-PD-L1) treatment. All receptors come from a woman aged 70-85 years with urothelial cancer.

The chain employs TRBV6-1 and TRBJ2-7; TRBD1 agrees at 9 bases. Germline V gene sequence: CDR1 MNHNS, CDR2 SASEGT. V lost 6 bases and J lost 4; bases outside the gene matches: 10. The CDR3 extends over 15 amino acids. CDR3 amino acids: CASSASWTGVYEQYF. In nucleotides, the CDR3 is TGTGCCAGCAGCGCAAGCTGGACAGGGGTGTACGAGCAGTACTTC.

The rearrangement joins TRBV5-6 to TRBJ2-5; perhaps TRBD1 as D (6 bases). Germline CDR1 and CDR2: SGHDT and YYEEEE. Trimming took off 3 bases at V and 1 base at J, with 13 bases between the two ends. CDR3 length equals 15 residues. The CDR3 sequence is CASSYFQGPQETQYF. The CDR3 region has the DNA TGTGCCAGCAGCTATTTCCAGGGGCCCCAAGAGACCCAGTACTTC.

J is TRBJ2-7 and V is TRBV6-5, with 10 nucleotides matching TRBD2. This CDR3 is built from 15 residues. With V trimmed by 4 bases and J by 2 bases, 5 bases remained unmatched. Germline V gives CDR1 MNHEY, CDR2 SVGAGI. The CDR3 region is CASSSTSGPPYEQYF. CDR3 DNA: TGTGCCAGCAGTTCGACTAGCGGGCCACCCTACGAGCAGTACTTC.

CDR3 DNA sequence: TGTGCCACCAGCAGGCCCGCTAGGGAGCAGTTCTTC. It yields the protein CATSRPAREQFF. The V and J genes are TRBV15 and TRBJ2-1; D is uncertain. Between the trimmed V and J ends, which lost 3 bases and 10 bases, there was a span of 10 bases. CDR1 LNHNV and CDR2 YYDKDF come from the germline V gene (reference sequence). The length of the CDR3 is 12 residues.

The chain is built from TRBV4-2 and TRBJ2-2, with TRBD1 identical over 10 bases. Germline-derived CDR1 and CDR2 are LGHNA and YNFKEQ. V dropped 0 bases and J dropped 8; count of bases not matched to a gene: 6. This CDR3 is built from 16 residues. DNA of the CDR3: TGTGCCAGCAGCCAAGATCGGGGACAGGGGCCAGGGGAGCTGTTTTTT. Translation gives CASSQDRGQGPGELFF.

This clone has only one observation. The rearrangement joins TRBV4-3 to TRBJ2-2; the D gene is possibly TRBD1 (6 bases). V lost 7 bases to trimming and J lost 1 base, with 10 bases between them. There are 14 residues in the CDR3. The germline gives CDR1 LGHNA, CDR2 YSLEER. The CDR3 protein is CASTKQGNTGELFF. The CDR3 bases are TGCGCCAGCACCAAACAGGGGAACACCGGGGAGCTGTTTTTT.

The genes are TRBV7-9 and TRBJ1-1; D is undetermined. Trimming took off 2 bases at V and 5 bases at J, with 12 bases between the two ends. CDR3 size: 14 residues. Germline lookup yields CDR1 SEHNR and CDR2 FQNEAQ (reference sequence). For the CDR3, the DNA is TGTGCCAGCAGCTTACAACTAACCCAGACTGAAGCTTTCTTT. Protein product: CASSLQLTQTEAFF.

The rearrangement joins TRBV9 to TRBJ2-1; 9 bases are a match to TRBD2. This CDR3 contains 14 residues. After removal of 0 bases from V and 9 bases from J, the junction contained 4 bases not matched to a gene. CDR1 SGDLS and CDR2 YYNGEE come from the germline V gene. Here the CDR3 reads CASSVVAGAGEQFF. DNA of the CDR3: TGTGCCAGCAGCGTAGTAGCGGGAGCAGGTGAGCAGTTCTTC. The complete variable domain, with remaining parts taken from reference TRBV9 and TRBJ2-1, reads DSGVTQTPKHLITATGQRVTLRCSPRSGDLSVYWYQQSLDQGLQFLIQYYNGEERAKGNILERFSAQQFPDLHSELNLSSLELGDSALYFCASSVVAGAGEQFFGPGTRLTVL.

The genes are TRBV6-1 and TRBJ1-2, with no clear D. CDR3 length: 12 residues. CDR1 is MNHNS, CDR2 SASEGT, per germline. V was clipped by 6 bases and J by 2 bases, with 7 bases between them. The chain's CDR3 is CASSLQNYGYTF. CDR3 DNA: TGTGCCAGCAGCCTCCAGAACTATGGCTACACCTTC.

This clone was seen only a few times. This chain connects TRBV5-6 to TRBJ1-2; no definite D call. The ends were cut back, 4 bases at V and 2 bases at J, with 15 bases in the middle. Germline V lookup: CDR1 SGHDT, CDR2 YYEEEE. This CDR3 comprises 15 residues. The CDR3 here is CASSAESSGNYGYTF. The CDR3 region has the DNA TGTGCCAGCAGCGCGGAGAGCAGTGGAAACTATGGCTACACCTTC.

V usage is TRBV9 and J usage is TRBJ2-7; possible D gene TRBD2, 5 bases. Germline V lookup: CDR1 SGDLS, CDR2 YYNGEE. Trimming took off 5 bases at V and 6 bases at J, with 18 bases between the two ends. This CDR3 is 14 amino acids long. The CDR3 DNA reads TGTGCCAGCAGTGCCAAATATGGGAGTGGCGAGCAGTACTTC. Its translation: CASSAKYGSGEQYF.

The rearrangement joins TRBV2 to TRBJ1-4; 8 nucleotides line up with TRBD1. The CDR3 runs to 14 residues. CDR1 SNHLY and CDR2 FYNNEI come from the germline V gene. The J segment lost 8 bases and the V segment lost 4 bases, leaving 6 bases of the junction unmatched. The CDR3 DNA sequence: TGTGCCAGCAGTGCCCGCGGACAGGGCGAAAAACTGTTTTTT. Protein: CASSARGQGEKLFF. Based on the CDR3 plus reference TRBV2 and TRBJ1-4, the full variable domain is EPEVTQTPSHQVTQMGQEVILRCVPISNHLYFYWYRQILGQKVEFLVSFYNNEISEKSEIFDDQFSVERPDGSNFTLKIRSTKLEDSAMYFCASSARGQGEKLFFGSGTQLSVL.

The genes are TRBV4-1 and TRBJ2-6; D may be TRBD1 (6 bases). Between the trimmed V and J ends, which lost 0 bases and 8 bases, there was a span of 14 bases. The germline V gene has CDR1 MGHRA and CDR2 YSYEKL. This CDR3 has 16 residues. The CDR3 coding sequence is TGCGCCAGCAGCCAAGAGCGAGGACAGCGTTCCAACGTCCTGACTTTC. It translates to CASSQERGQRSNVLTF.

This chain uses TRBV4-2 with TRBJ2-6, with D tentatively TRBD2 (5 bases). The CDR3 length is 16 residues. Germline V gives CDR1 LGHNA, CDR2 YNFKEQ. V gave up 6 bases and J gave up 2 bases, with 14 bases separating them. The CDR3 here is CASSRELEAGANVLTF. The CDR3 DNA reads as TGTGCCAGCAGTAGGGAGTTAGAAGCTGGGGCCAACGTCCTGACTTTC.

The CDR3 sequence: CASIGTGFDQPQHF. CDR3 sequence (DNA): TGTGCCAGCATTGGGACAGGCTTCGATCAGCCCCAGCATTTT. The V and J genes are TRBV6-1 and TRBJ1-5; the match to TRBD1 covers 8 bases. Germline lookup yields CDR1 MNHNS and CDR2 SASEGT. This CDR3 region has 14 residues. V lost 7 bases, J lost 5 bases, and 7 bases stayed unmatched.

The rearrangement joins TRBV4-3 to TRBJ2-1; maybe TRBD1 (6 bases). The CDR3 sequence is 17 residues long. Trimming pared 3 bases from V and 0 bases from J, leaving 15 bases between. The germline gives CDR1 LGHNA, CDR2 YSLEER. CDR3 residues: CASSHARGHLSYNEQFF. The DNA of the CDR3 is TGCGCCAGCAGCCACGCCAGGGGACACCTCTCCTACAATGAGCAGTTCTTC.

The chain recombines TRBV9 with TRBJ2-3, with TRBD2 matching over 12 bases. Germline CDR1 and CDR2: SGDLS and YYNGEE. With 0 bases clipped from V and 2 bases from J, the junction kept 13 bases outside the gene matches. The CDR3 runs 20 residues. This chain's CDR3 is CASSVAPAGLAGKTTDTQYF. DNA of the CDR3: TGTGCCAGCAGCGTAGCCCCCGCAGGACTAGCGGGAAAGACCACAGATACGCAGTATTTT.

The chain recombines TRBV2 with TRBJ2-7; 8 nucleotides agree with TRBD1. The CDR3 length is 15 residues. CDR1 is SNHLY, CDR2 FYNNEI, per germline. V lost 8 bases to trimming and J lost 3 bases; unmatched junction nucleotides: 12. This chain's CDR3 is CASEQPGTGDYEQYF. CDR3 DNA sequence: TGTGCCAGCGAGCAACCCGGGACAGGTGACTACGAGCAGTACTTC. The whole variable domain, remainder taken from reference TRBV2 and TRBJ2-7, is EPEVTQTPSHQVTQMGQEVILRCVPISNHLYFYWYRQILGQKVEFLVSFYNNEISEKSEIFDDQFSVERPDGSNFTLKIRSTKLEDSAMYFCASEQPGTGDYEQYFGPGTRLTVT.

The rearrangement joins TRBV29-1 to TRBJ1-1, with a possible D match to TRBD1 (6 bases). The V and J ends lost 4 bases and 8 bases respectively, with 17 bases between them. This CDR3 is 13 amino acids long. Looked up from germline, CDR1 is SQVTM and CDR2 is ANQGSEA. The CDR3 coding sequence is TGCAGCGTTGTTGGGACACGAAGAGAAGAAGCTTTCTTT. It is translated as CSVVGTRREEAFF. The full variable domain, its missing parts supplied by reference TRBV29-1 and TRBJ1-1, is SAVISQKPSRDICQRGTSLTIQCQVDSQVTMMFWYRQQPGQSLTLIATANQGSEATYESGFVIDKFPISRPNLTFSTLTVSNMSPEDSSIYLCSVVGTRREEAFFGQGTRLTVV.

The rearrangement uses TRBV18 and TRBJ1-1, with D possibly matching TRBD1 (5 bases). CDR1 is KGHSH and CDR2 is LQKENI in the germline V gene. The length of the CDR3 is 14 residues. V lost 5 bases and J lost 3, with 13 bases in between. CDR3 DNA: TGTGCCAGCTCAGACCGAGTGGGGCACACTGAAGCTTTCTTT. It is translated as CASSDRVGHTEAFF.

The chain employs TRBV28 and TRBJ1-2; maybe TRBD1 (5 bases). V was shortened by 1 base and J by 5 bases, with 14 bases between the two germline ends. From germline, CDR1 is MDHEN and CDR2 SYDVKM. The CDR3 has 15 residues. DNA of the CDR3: TGTGCCAGCAGTTTATTGGGGCCGAACGAATATGGCTACACCTTC. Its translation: CASSLLGPNEYGYTF.

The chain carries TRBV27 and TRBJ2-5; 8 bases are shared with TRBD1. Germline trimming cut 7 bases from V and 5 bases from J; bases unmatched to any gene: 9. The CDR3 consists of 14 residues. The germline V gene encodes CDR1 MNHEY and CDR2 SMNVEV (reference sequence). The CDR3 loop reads CASKDRERGETQYF. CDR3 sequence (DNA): TGTGCCAGCAAGGACAGGGAGAGGGGTGAGACCCAGTACTTC.

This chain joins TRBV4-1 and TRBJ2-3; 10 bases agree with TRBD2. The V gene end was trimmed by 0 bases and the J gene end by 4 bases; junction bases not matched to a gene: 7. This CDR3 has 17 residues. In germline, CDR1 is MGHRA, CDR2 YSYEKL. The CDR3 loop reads CASSQDRASGGSDTQYF. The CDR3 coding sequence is TGCGCCAGCAGCCAAGATCGGGCTAGCGGGGGATCAGATACGCAGTATTTT.

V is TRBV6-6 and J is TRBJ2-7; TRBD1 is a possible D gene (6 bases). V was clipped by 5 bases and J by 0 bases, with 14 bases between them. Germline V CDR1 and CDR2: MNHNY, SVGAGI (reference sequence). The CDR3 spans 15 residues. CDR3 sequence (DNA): TGTGCCAGCAGTGCCGGGTCAGGGGCCTCCTACGAGCAGTACTTC. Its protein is CASSAGSGASYEQYF.

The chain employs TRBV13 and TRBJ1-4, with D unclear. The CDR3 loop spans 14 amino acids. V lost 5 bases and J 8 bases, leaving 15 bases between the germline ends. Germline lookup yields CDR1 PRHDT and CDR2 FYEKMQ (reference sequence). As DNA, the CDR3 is TGTGCCAGCAGCACCGGACTGGCGGGGGAAAAACTGTTTTTT. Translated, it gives CASSTGLAGEKLFF. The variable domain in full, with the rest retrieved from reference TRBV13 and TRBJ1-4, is AAGVIQSPRHLIKEKRETATLKCYPIPRHDTVYWYQQGPGQDPQFLISFYEKMQSDKGSIPDRFSAQQFSDYHSELNMSSLELGDSALYFCASSTGLAGEKLFFGSGTQLSVL.

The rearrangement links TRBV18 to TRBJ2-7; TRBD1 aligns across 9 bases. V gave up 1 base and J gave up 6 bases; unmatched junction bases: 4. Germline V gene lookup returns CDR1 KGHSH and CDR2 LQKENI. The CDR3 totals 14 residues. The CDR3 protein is CASSPQDRGTEQYF. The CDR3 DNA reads TGTGCCAGCTCACCACAGGACAGGGGTACCGAGCAGTACTTC.

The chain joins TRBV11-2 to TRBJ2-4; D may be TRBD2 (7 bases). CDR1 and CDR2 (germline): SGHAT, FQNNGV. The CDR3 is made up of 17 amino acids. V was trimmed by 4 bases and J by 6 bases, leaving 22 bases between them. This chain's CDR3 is CASSSVGRTRGGNIQYF. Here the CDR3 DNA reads TGTGCCAGCAGCTCTGTGGGGCGGACTAGGGGGGGAAACATTCAGTACTTC.

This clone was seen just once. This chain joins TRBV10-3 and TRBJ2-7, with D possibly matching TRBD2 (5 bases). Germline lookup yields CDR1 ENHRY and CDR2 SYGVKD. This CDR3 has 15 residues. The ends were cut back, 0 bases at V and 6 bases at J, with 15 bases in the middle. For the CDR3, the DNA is TGTGCCATCAGTGAGTCGAGGGAACCCAGCGCCGAGCAGTACTTC. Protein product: CAISESREPSAEQYF.

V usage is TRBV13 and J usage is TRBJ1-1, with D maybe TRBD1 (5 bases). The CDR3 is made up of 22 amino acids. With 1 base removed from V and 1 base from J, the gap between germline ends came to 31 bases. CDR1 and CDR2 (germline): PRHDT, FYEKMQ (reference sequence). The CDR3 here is CASSLDPGSDGGYGIQNTEAFF. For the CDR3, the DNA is TGTGCCAGCAGCTTAGACCCGGGCTCGGACGGGGGTTATGGGATCCAGAACACTGAAGCTTTCTTT.

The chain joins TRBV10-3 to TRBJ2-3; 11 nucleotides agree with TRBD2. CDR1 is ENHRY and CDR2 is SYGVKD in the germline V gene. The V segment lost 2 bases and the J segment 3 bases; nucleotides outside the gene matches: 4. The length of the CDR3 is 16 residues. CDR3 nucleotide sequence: TGTGCCATCAGTGAGGCACTAGCGGGGGTTACAGATACGCAGTATTTT. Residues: CAISEALAGVTDTQYF.

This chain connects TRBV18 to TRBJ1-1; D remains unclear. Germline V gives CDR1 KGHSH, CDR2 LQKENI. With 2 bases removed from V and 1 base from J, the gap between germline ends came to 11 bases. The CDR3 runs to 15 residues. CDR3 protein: CASSPGGRQNTEAFF. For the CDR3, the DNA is TGTGCCAGCTCACCAGGCGGGCGTCAGAACACTGAAGCTTTCTTT.